The clone carrying this T cell receptor (beta chain) was counted only a few times. Antigen: not known. Using its own MiXCR run on the RT-PCR reads, TCRdb lists one record per CDR3 protein. The sample has fewer than 700,000 distinct CDR3 sequences, roughly 13% seen once. This sample is drawn from a study of response to subunit inactivated influenza vaccine. Study-wide findings and caveats: T cells newly recruited by each seasonal influenza vaccination are few, the authors suggested.

From germline, CDR1 is LNHNV and CDR2 YYDKDF (reference sequence). Trimming removed 1 base at V and 7 bases at J, with 17 bases between. The CDR3 totals 15 residues. The source material was PBMCs from blood, sampled roughly 45 days after vaccination. The clonotype comes from a man aged 50 to 60 who received an inactivated influenza vaccine. The chain joins TRBV15 to TRBJ2-7; possibly TRBD1 for D (6 bases). The CDR3 reads CATSRVTGLAGEQYF. DNA of the CDR3: TGTGCCACCAGCAGAGTGACAGGTCTAGCTGGGGAGCAGTACTTC.